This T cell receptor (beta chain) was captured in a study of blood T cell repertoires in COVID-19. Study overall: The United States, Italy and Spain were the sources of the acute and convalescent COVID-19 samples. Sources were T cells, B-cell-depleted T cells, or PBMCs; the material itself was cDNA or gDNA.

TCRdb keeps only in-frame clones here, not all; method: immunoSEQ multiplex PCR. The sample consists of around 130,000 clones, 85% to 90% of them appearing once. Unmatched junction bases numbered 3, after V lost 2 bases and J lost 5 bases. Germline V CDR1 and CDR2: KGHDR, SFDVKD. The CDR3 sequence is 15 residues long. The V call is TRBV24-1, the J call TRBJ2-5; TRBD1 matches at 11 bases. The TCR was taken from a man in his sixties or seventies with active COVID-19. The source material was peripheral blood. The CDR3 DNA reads TGTGCCACCAGTGATTGGACAGGGGGCCGCGAGACCCAGTACTTC. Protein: CATSDWTGGRETQYF.